This TCR beta chain was profiled in a study of CD8 T cells in ankylosing spondylitis. General study results and limits: Within ankylosing spondylitis blood, a TCR beta motif made up of eight highly homologous variants appeared to be characteristic. In peripheral blood, disease-linked CD8+ clones occurred at relatively low frequencies.

Details on this clonotype: Its antigen remains unidentified.

MiXCR, run by TCRdb on the 5' RACE reads, gives a single entry per CDR3 protein. The table shows about 440,000 distinct CDR3 sequences, with 15% to 20% occurring only once. The sequenced sample was blood, either unsorted or a sorted T cell fraction (not recorded which). The TCR comes from a male donor with ankylosing spondylitis.

The CDR3 loop is CASSPNGALRLGYTF. The CDR3 coding sequence is TGTGCCAGCAGTCCAAATGGGGCTTTACGGTTAGGCTACACCTTC. V and J are TRBV12-3 or TRBV12-4 and TRBJ1-2; possibly TRBD1 for D (5 bases). CDR3 length equals 15 residues. The V end was cut by 5 bases, the J end by 8 bases, with 21 bases between.